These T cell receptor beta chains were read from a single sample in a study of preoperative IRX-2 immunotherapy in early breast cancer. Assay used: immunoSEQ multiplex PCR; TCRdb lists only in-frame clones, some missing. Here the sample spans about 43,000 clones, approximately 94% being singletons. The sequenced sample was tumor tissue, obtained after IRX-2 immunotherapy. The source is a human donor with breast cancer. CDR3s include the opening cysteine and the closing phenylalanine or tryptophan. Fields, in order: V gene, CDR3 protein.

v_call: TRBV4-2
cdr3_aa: CASSQDWGLPQHF

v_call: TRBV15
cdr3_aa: CATSRDRLYGYTF

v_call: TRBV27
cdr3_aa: CASSFSGRGFEQYF

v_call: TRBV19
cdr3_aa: CASSPTGFYEQYF

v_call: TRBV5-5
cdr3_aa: CASSLGQGGYEQYF

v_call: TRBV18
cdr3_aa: CASSPGLAQPSTDTQYF

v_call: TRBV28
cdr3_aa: CASSFSWETYEQYF

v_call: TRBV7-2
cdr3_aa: CASSFLDTGYPNQPQHF

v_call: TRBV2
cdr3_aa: CASSGTESSYNEQFF

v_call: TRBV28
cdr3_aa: CASSLLPPGQHSYEQYF